The 25 T cell receptor beta chains reported below all come from one sample, sequenced in a study of radiation and T cells in renal cell carcinoma (TCRdb year 2020). Libraries were prepared through the immunoSEQ multiplex PCR assay. Drawn from immuneACCESS, this table holds only the in-frame rearrangements with V and J called that TCRdb kept. Clones are partly lost; checked studies trace under half to an unresolved V gene and leave the rest unexplained. The sample table records some 150,000 clones; roughly 87% of these occur just once. The ten top clones hold roughly 13% of the sample. Interpreted using the paper, the time point label stands for: blood 2 weeks post-SBRT. This specimen's treatment or condition label, per the study, means: 15 Gy SBRT to primary tumor, nephrectomy 4 weeks later. The sample here was blood, taken from a patient whose treatment included radiotherapy and nephrectomy. All receptors derive from a woman aged 45-59 years with renal cell carcinoma.

This chain links TRBV5-1 with TRBJ1-1; 9 bases line up with TRBD1. J was trimmed by 3 bases and V by 4 bases; bases with no gene match: 1. The CDR3 runs 13 residues. Germline V gives CDR1 SGHRS, CDR2 YFSETQ. This CDR3 is CASSGQGYTEAFF. CDR3 sequence (DNA): TGCGCCAGCAGCGGACAGGGGTACACTGAAGCTTTCTTT.

The rearrangement uses TRBV6-5 and TRBJ1-2; D remains unclear. The CDR3 is 12 amino acids. In germline, CDR1 is MNHEY, CDR2 SVGAGI. The germline V and J ends were trimmed by 5 bases and 3 bases, with 7 bases remaining between them. The CDR3 here is CASSTGYYGYTF. The CDR3 DNA sequence: TGTGCCAGCAGTACGGGCTACTATGGCTACACCTTC.

This chain connects TRBV7-2 to TRBJ2-1; 9 bases agree with TRBD2. CDR1 is SGHTA, CDR2 FQGNSA, per germline. J gave up 6 bases and V 10 bases, and 13 bases lay outside the gene matches. This CDR3 contains 15 residues. DNA for the CDR3: TGTGCCACCACCTCGTGGGCTAGCGGGGTCAATGAGCAGTTCTTC. Its translation: CATTSWASGVNEQFF.

The CDR3 sequence: CASTTTSSGANVLTF. CDR3 bases: TGTGCCAGCACTACAACCAGCTCTGGGGCCAACGTCCTGACTTTC. The J gene is TRBJ2-6, the V gene TRBV7-9; D unclear. Germline CDR1 and CDR2: SEHNR and FQNEAQ (reference sequence). V gave up 7 bases and J gave up 0 bases, with 10 bases separating them. CDR3 size: 15 residues.

The V gene is TRBV2, the J gene TRBJ2-2, with D maybe TRBD2 (7 bases). V was clipped by 3 bases and J by 13 bases, with 21 bases between them. Per germline, CDR1 SNHLY and CDR2 FYNNEI. This CDR3 has 15 amino acids. CDR3 sequence: CASSDVLRGPQGLFF. CDR3 coding DNA: TGTGCCAGCAGTGACGTCCTGCGGGGGCCCCAGGGGCTGTTTTTT.

This chain uses TRBV4-1 with TRBJ2-2; the D gene is possibly TRBD1 (5 bases). The CDR3 consists of 16 residues. Per the germline V gene, CDR1 is MGHRA and CDR2 is YSYEKL. Trimming stripped 6 bases from V and 0 bases from J, with 14 bases between. For the CDR3, the DNA is TGCGCCAGCAGTCTCAGACAGCCACCGAACACCGGGGAGCTGTTTTTT. This gives the protein CASSLRQPPNTGELFF.

J is TRBJ2-1 and V is TRBV2, with 12 bases identical to TRBD2. The junction had 8 bases not matched to a gene; V was cut back by 5 bases and J by 6 bases. Germline CDR1 is SNHLY and CDR2 is FYNNEI. CDR3 size: 16 residues. The CDR3 spells CASSPASGGARNEQFF. The CDR3 DNA reads as TGTGCCAGCAGTCCAGCTAGCGGGGGGGCCCGCAATGAGCAGTTCTTC.

The J gene is TRBJ2-3, the V gene TRBV2; 7 nucleotides agree with TRBD2. This CDR3 has 15 amino acids. Germline V CDR1 and CDR2: SNHLY, FYNNEI. Trimming took 5 bases from V and 0 from J; bases not matched to a gene: 5. The CDR3 bases are TGTGCCAGCAGTACCCTAGCGGCTAGCACAGATACGCAGTATTTT. Amino acid sequence: CASSTLAASTDTQYF.

The J gene is TRBJ1-5, the V gene TRBV29-1; maybe TRBD1 (5 bases). Looked up from germline, CDR1 is SQVTM and CDR2 is ANQGSEA. The V end lost 4 bases, the J end lost 5 bases, and 9 bases lay between the germline ends. This CDR3 region has 12 residues. CDR3 coding DNA: TGCAGCGTTGGTTCACAGGATCAGCCCCAGCATTTT. It is translated as CSVGSQDQPQHF.

Here the CDR3 DNA reads TGTGCCAGCAGCTTAGTTCCGCTAGCGGCCTACGAGCAGTACTTC. This gives the protein CASSLVPLAAYEQYF. This chain joins TRBV7-2 and TRBJ2-7; 7 bases are shared with TRBD2. This CDR3 region has 15 residues. After removal of 1 base from V and 2 bases from J, the junction contained 5 bases not matched to a gene. CDR1 is SGHTA and CDR2 is FQGNSA in the germline V gene.

The V gene is TRBV6-6, the J gene TRBJ1-5, with no clear D. V gave up 10 bases and J gave up 4 bases, with 17 bases separating them. Germline-derived CDR1 and CDR2 are MNHNY and SVGAGI (reference sequence). There are 14 residues in the CDR3. CDR3 protein: CATQEDPGNQPQHF. For the CDR3, the DNA is TGTGCCACCCAGGAAGACCCGGGGAATCAGCCCCAGCATTTT.

The chain uses TRBV6-6 and TRBJ1-4; D is possibly TRBD1 (6 bases). This CDR3 is 16 amino acids long. Trimming stripped 6 bases from V and 4 bases from J, with 18 bases between. Germline-derived CDR1 and CDR2 are MNHNY and SVGAGI (reference sequence). The CDR3 sequence is CASRQGTLLFNEKLFF. DNA of the CDR3: TGTGCCAGCAGACAGGGTACCCTCCTATTTAATGAAAAACTGTTTTTT.

The chain carries TRBV4-3 and TRBJ1-1; no clear D gene. Trimming took off 0 bases at V and 2 bases at J, with 10 bases between the two ends. In germline, CDR1 is LGHNA, CDR2 YSLEER. This CDR3 is 15 amino acids long. Here the CDR3 reads CASSQDGQANTEAFF. Written as DNA, the CDR3 is TGCGCCAGCAGCCAAGATGGCCAGGCTAACACTGAAGCTTTCTTT.

V usage is TRBV7-2 and J usage is TRBJ1-1; the D gene is possibly TRBD1 (5 bases). This CDR3 comprises 15 residues. Trimming cost V 2 bases and J 1 base, with 11 bases left between them. Germline loops: CDR1 SGHTA, CDR2 FQGNSA. The CDR3 reads CASSLWGNWNTEAFF. In DNA, the CDR3 is TGTGCCAGCAGCTTATGGGGGAATTGGAACACTGAAGCTTTCTTT.

The chain carries TRBV6-1 and TRBJ1-4; D uncertain. V lost 9 bases and J lost 8, with 16 bases in between. The length of the CDR3 is 13 residues. Germline V gene sequence: CDR1 MNHNS, CDR2 SASEGT. The CDR3 DNA is TGTGCCAGTTCAACTCCTAGAGGCGAAAAACTGTTTTTT. Its translation is CASSTPRGEKLFF.

V usage is TRBV6-6 and J usage is TRBJ2-1; D perhaps matches TRBD1 (5 bases). Looked up from germline, CDR1 is MNHNY and CDR2 is SVGAGI (reference sequence). The CDR3 is 16 amino acids. The germline V and J ends were trimmed by 0 bases and 9 bases, with 18 bases remaining between them. DNA of the CDR3: TGTGCCAGCAGTTACTCATCCCCCAGGGTCGTGGGTGAGCAGTTCTTC. Translating it yields CASSYSSPRVVGEQFF.

The chain recombines TRBV7-9 with TRBJ2-3; D assignment may be TRBD1 or TRBD2 (5 bases each). This CDR3 comprises 15 residues. Trimming shortened V by 4 bases and J by 6 bases, and 17 bases separated the two germline ends. In germline, CDR1 is SEHNR, CDR2 FQNEAQ (reference sequence). In DNA form, the CDR3 reads TGTGCCAGCAGCTCCCCCCGGGGACCGGGGGATACGCAGTATTTT. Translated: CASSSPRGPGDTQYF.

V is TRBV4-1 and J is TRBJ1-1; weak D call: TRBD1 (6 bases). The CDR3 is 14 amino acids. The V gene's germline CDR1 is MGHRA and CDR2 YSYEKL. Trimming shortened V by 11 bases and J by 0 bases, and 16 bases separated the two germline ends. The CDR3 loop is CASSREGVNTEAFF. As DNA, the CDR3 is TGCGCCTCTTCTCGGGAGGGGGTGAACACTGAAGCTTTCTTT.

This chain joins TRBV5-1 and TRBJ2-7, with 7 nucleotides matching TRBD1. The germline V gene encodes CDR1 SGHRS and CDR2 YFSETQ. This CDR3 region has 14 residues. With V trimmed by 4 bases and J by 0 bases, 4 bases remained unmatched. The CDR3 here is CASSPQGSSYEQYF. CDR3 nucleotide sequence: TGCGCCAGCAGCCCACAGGGGAGCTCCTACGAGCAGTACTTC.

This chain connects TRBV4-3 to TRBJ1-1; D ambiguous. Germline CDR1 LGHNA, CDR2 YSLEER. The CDR3 sequence is 15 residues long. V was cut by 0 bases and J by 7 bases, with 15 bases left in between. The CDR3 nucleotides read TGCGCCAGCAGCCAAGAAGGCCCGAGTCAGGATGAAGCTTTCTTT. It is translated as CASSQEGPSQDEAFF.

V and J are TRBV11-2 and TRBJ1-1; a possible D gene is TRBD1 (5 bases). The CDR3 is 13 residues long. V lost 5 bases and J lost 3, with 10 bases in between. The germline gives CDR1 SGHAT, CDR2 FQNNGV. This CDR3 reads CASSLNRYTEAFF. CDR3 DNA: TGTGCCAGCAGCCTAAACAGGTACACTGAAGCTTTCTTT.

The chain combines TRBV4-1 with TRBJ1-2; D possibly corresponds to TRBD1 (6 bases). The V gene's germline CDR1 is MGHRA and CDR2 YSYEKL. This CDR3 region has 14 residues. The V end lost 1 base, the J end lost 5 bases, and 11 bases lay between the germline ends. DNA of the CDR3: TGCGCCAGCAGCCAAGGGGAACAGGGATATGGCTACACCTTC. Its translation: CASSQGEQGYGYTF.

The chain couples TRBV6-1 to TRBJ2-2, with D perhaps given as TRBD1 or TRBD2 (5 bases each). V lost 5 bases and J 6 bases, leaving 16 bases between the germline ends. Germline loops: CDR1 MNHNS, CDR2 SASEGT. The CDR3 spans 15 residues. This CDR3 reads CASSRDPGGSGELFF. Here the CDR3 DNA reads TGTGCCAGCAGTCGGGACCCCGGAGGTTCCGGGGAGCTGTTTTTT.

The rearrangement joins TRBV19 to TRBJ1-2; 7 bases agree with TRBD1. The germline CDR1 and CDR2 sequences are LNHDA and SQIVND (reference sequence). This CDR3 has 15 residues. The V and J ends lost 3 bases and 2 bases, in that order; junction bases with no gene match: 6. The CDR3 DNA reads as TGTGCCAGTAGTATTACAGGGGACCTGAACTATGGCTACACCTTC. Protein product: CASSITGDLNYGYTF.

This sequence joins TRBV6-6 and TRBJ1-2; D is undetermined. Trimming pared 0 bases from V and 8 bases from J, leaving 13 bases between. The CDR3 runs to 14 residues. Germline assignment: CDR1 MNHNY and CDR2 SVGAGI (reference sequence). DNA of the CDR3: TGTGCCAGCAGTTACTCGATGGCCACTGGGGGCTACACCTTC. This translates into CASSYSMATGGYTF.